This TCR beta chain derives from a study of graft-versus-host responses after intestinal transplantation. The study, taken as a whole, reports: Present in recipient marrow, GvH clones included some that appeared first in ileum or blood.

This CDR3 spans 19 amino acids. V gave up 4 bases and J gave up 4 bases; unmatched junction bases: 13. Germline V lookup: CDR1 LNHDA, CDR2 SQIVND (reference sequence). On this clone itself: Antigen: not known.

The data were produced by immunoSEQ multiplex PCR, yet TCRdb's version contains in-frame clones alone and is incomplete. The table has roughly 90,000 clones, less than 90% seen once. This receptor was identified in a human donor who was the organ donor for an intestinal transplant. Sequencing used unstimulated CD4+ T cells sorted from spleen or lymph node cells, obtained before transplant. The genes are TRBV19 and TRBJ2-1; 13 bases agree with TRBD2. CDR3: CASSRGGLAGRSKYNEQFF. The DNA for the CDR3 is TGTGCCAGTAGTAGAGGGGGACTAGCGGGAAGGTCGAAATACAATGAGCAGTTCTTC. The full variable domain, its missing parts supplied by reference TRBV19 and TRBJ2-1, is DGGITQSPKYLFRKEGQNVTLSCEQNLNHDAMYWYRQDPGQGLRLIYYSQIVNDFQKGDIAEGYSVSREKKESFPLTVTSAQKNPTAFYLCASSRGGLAGRSKYNEQFFGPGTRLTVL.